The clone carrying this TCR beta chain was recorded a few times. The target antigen is unknown. One base away lies a much larger clone, so this may be a sequencing read error. The sample holds other DNA sequences that translate to the same CDR3. These data originate in a study of metastatic and nonmetastatic thyroid tumors. Thyroid surgery took place with no prior treatment in any patient. The CDR3 runs to 19 residues. Germline assignment: CDR1 LNHDA and CDR2 SQIVND (reference sequence). Regarding the study as a whole: It was reported that TCR beta diversity was significantly higher in malignant thyroid tumors than benign nodules, in blood and tumor.

TCRdb recomputed clones from the PCR reads via MiXCR. The sample lists 35,000 to 50,000 clones, roughly 3.9% seen once, with about a tenth in the top ten. This chain uses TRBV19 with TRBJ2-6; 7 positions agree with TRBD1. The TCR originated in a female donor with papillary thyroid cancer or a benign thyroid nodule (not recorded which). Some clones in this sample may be carry-over from other donors' samples. The sample consisted of blood. CDR3 DNA sequence: TGCGCCAGTACCTACAGACCGGGACAGAAACCCTCTGGGGCCAACGTCCTGACTTTC. It codes for CASTYRPGQKPSGANVLTF.